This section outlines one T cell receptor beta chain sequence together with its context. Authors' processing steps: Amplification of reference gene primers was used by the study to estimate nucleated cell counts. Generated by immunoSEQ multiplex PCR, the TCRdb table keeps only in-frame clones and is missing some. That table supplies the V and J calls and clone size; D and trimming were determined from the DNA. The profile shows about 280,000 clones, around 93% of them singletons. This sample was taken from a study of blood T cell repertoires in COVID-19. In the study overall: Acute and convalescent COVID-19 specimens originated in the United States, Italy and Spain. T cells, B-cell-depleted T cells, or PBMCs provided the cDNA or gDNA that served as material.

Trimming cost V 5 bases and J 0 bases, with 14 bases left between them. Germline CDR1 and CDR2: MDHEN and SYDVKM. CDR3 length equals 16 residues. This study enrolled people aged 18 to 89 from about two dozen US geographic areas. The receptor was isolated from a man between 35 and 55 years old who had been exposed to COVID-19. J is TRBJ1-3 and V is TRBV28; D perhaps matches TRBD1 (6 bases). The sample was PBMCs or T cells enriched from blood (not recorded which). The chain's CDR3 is CASSVRTAISGNTIYF. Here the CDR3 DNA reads TGTGCCAGCAGTGTACGGACAGCTATCTCTGGAAACACCATATATTTT.